The sequence of this T cell receptor (beta chain) was determined in a study of cytomegalovirus exposure and HLA in healthy donors. This PCR relied on a set of 60 Vbeta primers and 13 Jbeta primers. Profiled with immunoSEQ multiplex PCR; TCRdb holds only in-frame clones, not every one. The data show 80,000 to 100,000 clones, over 55% seen once. Study conclusions and caveats: In a later analysis, approximately 15,000 TCR beta sequences were associated with HLA alleles at 0.05 false discovery rate. Versus the approximately 700-donor mean, an Asian-associated ancestry cluster reportedly showed fewer N-insertions in a later analysis.

For this clone: Its antigen is undetermined.

J lost 4 bases, V lost 2 bases, and 3 bases had no gene match. CDR3 size: 15 residues. CDR1 is SGHTA and CDR2 is FQGTGA in the germline V gene. The sequence was collected from a young woman in good health and CMV-seropositive. Sequencing used PBMCs. The rearrangement uses TRBV7-3 and TRBJ2-3; 10 bases are a match to TRBD2. Here the CDR3 reads CASSLLAGVSDTQYF. The CDR3 coding sequence is TGTGCCAGCAGCTTACTAGCGGGAGTTTCAGATACGCAGTATTTT.